A single sample is the source of the 5 T cell receptor beta chains below, sequenced in a study of blood T cell repertoires in COVID-19. Method: immunoSEQ multiplex PCR; TCRdb's copy keeps in-frame clones and lacks some. The profile shows over 75,000 clones, 60% to 85% of them singletons. The sequencing input was peripheral blood. Source of these receptors: a human donor in a cohort sampled during active COVID-19.

V usage is TRBV6-5 and J usage is TRBJ2-7; 8 nucleotides line up with TRBD2. J gave up 5 bases and V 5 bases, and 2 bases lay outside the gene matches. There are 12 residues in the CDR3. The germline V gene encodes CDR1 MNHEY and CDR2 SVGAGI. CDR3 DNA: TGTGCCAGCAGTAGAGCGGGGGACGAGCAGTACGTC. It is translated as CASSRAGDEQYV.

The rearrangement joins TRBV9 to TRBJ1-1; the D is unclear. The CDR3 runs 12 residues. Germline V CDR1 and CDR2: SGDLS, YYNGEE. Trimming stripped 5 bases from V and 8 bases from J, with 13 bases between. In nucleotides, the CDR3 is TGTGCCAGCAGTGGCGGGGTTCGGGAAGCTTTCTTT. Protein product: CASSGGVREAFF.

This clone showed up many times. This rearrangement joins TRBV9 to TRBJ2-3; 10 bases line up with TRBD2. From germline, CDR1 is SGDLS and CDR2 YYNGEE. V lost 0 bases and J lost 6; bases outside the gene matches: 4. The CDR3 covers 15 residues. CDR3 DNA: TGTGCCAGCAGCGTAGATTTACTAGCGGGGGATACGCAGTATTTT. Protein product: CASSVDLLAGDTQYF.

With respect to this clone: Compared with germline, one end of the junction differs, possibly owing to a read error. The same CDR3 can be traced to other DNA sequences in this sample. The V and J genes are TRBV6-4 and TRBJ1-2, with 7 nucleotides matching TRBD1. CDR3 size: 18 residues. Germline V gene lookup returns CDR1 MRHNA and CDR2 SNTAGT. The CDR3 bases are TGTGCTAGCAGTGACTCGAGGCGGCCTACAGGGGCGATCTATGGCTACACCTTC. It yields the protein CASSDSRRPTGAIYGYTF.

The J gene is TRBJ1-3, the V gene TRBV6-5; D is undetermined. Germline V CDR1 and CDR2: MNHEY, SVGAGI. Between the trimmed V and J ends, which lost 4 bases and 8 bases, there was a span of 18 bases. CDR3 size: 15 residues. The CDR3: CASSFSRLPEDTIYF. CDR3 DNA: TGTGCCAGCAGTTTTAGCAGACTACCGGAGGACACCATATATTTT.